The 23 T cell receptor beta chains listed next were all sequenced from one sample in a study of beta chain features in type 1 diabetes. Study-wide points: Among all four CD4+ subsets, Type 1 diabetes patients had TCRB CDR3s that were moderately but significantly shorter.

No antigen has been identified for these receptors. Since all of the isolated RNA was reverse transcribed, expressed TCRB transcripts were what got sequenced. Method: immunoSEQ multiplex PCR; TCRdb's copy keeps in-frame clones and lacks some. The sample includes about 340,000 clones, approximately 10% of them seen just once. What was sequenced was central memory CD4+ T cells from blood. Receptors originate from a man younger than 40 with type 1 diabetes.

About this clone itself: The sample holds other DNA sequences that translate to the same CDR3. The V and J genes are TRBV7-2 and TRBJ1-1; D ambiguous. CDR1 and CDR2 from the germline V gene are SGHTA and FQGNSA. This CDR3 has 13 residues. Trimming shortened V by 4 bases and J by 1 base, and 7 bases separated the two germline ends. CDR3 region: CASSSHKNTEAFF. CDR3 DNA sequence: TGTGCCAGCAGCTCCCATAAGAACACTGAAGCTTTCTTT.

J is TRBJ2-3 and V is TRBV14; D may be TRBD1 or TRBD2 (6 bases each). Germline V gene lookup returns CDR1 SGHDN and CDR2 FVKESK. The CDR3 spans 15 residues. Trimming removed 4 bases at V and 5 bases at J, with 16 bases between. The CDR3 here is CASSPRGALGDTQYF. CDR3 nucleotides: TGTGCCAGCAGCCCGAGGGGGGCCTTAGGAGATACGCAGTATTTT.

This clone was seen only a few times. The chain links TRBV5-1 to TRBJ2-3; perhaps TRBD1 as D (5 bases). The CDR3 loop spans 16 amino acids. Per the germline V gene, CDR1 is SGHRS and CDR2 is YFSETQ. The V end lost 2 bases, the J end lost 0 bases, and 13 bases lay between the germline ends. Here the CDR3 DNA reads TGCGCCAGCAGCTTTGGACATCACTCTAGCACAGATACGCAGTATTTT. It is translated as CASSFGHHSSTDTQYF.

CDR3 in DNA: TGTGCCAGCAGCGAACGATCAGGGACAGATACGCAGTATTTT. Its translation: CASSERSGTDTQYF. This chain uses TRBV7-2 with TRBJ2-3, with TRBD1 as a possible D gene (5 bases). Trimming left V 5 bases short and J 3 bases short, with 12 bases between. Germline CDR1 SGHTA, CDR2 FQGNSA. The CDR3 consists of 14 residues.

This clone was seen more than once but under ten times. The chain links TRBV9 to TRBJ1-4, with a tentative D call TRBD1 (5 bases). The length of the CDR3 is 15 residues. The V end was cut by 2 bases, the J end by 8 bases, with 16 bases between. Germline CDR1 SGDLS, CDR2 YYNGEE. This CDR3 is CASSVSGTKGEKLFF. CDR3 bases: TGTGCCAGCAGCGTGTCCGGGACGAAGGGAGAAAAACTGTTTTTT.

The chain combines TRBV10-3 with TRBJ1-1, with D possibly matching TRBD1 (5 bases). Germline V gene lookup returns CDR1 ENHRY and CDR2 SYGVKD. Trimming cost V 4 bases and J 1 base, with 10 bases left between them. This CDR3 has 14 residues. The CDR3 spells CAISGDRKNTEAFF. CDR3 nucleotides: TGTGCCATCAGTGGAGACAGAAAGAACACTGAAGCTTTCTTT.

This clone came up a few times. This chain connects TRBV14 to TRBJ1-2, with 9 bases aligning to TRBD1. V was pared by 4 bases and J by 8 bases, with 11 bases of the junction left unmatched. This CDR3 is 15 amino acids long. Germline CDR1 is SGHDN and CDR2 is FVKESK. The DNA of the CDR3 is TGTGCCAGCAGCCTCGCCTGGACAGGGGTGTACGGCTACACCTTC. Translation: CASSLAWTGVYGYTF.

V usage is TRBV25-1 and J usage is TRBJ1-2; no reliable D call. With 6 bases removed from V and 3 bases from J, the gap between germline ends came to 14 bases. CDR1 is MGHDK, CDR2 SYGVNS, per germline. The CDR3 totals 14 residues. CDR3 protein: CASRGGVSDYGYTF. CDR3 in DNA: TGTGCCAGCAGGGGAGGCGTCAGTGACTATGGCTACACCTTC.

Here the CDR3 reads CASSQGAVTEAFF. In DNA form, the CDR3 reads TGCGCCAGCAGCCAGGGGGCGGTAACTGAAGCTTTCTTT. The genes are TRBV4-3 and TRBJ1-1, with D perhaps matching TRBD1 (6 bases). This CDR3 has 13 residues. The V end lost 3 bases, the J end lost 5 bases, and 10 bases lay between the germline ends. Germline V gene lookup returns CDR1 LGHNA and CDR2 YSLEER.

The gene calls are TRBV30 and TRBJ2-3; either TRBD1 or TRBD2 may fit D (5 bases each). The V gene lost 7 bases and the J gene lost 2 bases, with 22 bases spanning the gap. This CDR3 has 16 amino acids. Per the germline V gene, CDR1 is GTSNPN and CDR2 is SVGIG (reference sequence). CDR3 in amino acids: CALRGEGSVLTDTQYF. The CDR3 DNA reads TGTGCCTTGAGGGGTGAGGGGAGCGTCCTCACAGATACGCAGTATTTT.

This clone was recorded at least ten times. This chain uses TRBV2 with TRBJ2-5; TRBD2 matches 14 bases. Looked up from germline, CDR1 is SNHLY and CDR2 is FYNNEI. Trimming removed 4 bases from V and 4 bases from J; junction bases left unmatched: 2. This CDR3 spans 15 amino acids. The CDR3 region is CASSAGTSGGETQYF. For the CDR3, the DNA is TGTGCCAGCAGTGCCGGGACTAGCGGGGGAGAGACCCAGTACTTC.

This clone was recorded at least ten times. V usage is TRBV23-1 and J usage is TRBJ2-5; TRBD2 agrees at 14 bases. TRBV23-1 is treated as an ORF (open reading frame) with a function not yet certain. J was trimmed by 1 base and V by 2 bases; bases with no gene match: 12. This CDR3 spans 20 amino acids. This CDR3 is CASSQPSTSGGATLQETQYF. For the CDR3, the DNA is TGCGCCAGCAGTCAACCCTCGACTAGCGGGGGGGCCACCCTCCAAGAGACCCAGTACTTC.

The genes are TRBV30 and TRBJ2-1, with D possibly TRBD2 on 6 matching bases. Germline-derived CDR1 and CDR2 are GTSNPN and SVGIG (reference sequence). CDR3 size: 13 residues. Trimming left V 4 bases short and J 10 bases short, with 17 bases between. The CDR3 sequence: CAWTPRELGEQFF. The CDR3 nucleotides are TGTGCCTGGACACCTCGGGAGTTAGGAGAGCAGTTCTTC.

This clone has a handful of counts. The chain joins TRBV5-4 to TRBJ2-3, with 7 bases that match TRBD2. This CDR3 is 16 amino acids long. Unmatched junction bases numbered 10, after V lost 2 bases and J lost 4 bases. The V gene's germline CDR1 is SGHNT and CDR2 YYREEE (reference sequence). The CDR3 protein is CASSLKRGTYADTQYF. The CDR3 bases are TGTGCCAGCAGCTTAAAGCGGGGAACGTACGCAGATACGCAGTATTTT.

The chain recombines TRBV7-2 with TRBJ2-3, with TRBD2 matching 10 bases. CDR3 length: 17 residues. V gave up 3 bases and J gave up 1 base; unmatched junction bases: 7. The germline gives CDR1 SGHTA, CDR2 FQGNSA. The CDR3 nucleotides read TGTGCCAGCAGCTTTACTGTAACTAGCGGGGGCACAGATACGCAGTATTTT. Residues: CASSFTVTSGGTDTQYF.

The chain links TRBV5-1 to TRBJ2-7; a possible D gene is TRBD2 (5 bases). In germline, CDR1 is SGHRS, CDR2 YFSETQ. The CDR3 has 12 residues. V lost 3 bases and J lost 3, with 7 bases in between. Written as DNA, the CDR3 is TGCGCCAGCAGCTCCCGGGACTACGAGCAGTACTTC. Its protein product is CASSSRDYEQYF.

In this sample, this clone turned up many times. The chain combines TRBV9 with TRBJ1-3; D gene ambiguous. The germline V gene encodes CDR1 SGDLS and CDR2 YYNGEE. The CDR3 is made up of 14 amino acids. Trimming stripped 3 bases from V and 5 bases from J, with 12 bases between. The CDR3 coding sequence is TGTGCCAGCAGCGCACAGAGCTTCAGAAACACCATATATTTT. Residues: CASSAQSFRNTIYF.

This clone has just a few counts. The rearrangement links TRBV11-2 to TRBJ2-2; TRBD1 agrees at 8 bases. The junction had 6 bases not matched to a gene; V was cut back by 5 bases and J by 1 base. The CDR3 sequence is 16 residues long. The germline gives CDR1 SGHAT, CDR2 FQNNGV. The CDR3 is CASSLRTGRNTGELFF. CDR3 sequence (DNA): TGTGCCAGCAGCCTCCGGACAGGGAGGAACACCGGGGAGCTGTTTTTT.

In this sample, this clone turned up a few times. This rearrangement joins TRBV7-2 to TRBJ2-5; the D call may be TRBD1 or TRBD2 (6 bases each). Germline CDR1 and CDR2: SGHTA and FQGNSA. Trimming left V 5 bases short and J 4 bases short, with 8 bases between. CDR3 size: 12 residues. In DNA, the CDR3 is TGTGCCAGCAGCGAGGGGGGAGAGACCCAGTACTTC. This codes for CASSEGGETQYF.

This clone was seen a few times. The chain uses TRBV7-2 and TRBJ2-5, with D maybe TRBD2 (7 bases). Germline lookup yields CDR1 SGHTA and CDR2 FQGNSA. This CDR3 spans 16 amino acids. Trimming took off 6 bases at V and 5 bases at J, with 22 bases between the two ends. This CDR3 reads CASRNWGGGGLETQYF. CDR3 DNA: TGTGCCAGCAGAAATTGGGGCGGCGGGGGCCTCGAGACCCAGTACTTC. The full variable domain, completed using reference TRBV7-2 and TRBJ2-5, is GAGVSQSPSNKVTEKGKDVELRCDPISGHTALYWYRQSLGQGLEFLIYFQGNSAPDKSGLPSDRFSAERTGGSVSTLTIQRTQQEDSAVYLCASRNWGGGGLETQYFGPGTRLLVL.

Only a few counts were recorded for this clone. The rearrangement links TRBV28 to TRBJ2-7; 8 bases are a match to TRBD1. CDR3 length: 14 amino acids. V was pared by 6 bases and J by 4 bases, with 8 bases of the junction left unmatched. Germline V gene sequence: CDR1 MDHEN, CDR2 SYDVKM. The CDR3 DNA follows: TGTGCCAGCAGCTCGGGACAGGATGTTTACGAGCAGTACTTC. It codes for CASSSGQDVYEQYF.

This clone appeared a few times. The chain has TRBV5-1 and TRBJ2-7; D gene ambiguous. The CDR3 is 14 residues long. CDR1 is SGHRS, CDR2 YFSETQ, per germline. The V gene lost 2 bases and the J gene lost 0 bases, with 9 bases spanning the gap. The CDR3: CASSLGPSSYEQYF. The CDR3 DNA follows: TGCGCCAGCAGCTTAGGACCGAGCTCCTACGAGCAGTACTTC.

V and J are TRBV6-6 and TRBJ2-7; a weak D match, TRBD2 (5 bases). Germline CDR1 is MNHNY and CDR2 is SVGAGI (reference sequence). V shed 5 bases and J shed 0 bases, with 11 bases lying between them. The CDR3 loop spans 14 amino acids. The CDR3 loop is CASSGLTHSYEQYF. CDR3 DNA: TGTGCCAGCAGTGGACTGACTCACTCCTACGAGCAGTACTTC.